The TCR beta chain described here comes from a study of blood T cell repertoires in COVID-19. Libraries were prepared by immunoSEQ multiplex PCR; TCRdb keeps only in-frame clonotypes and omits some of them. Of roughly 250,000 clones in the sample, around 88% were seen once. Trimming removed 1 base at V and 10 bases at J, with 6 bases between. Germline lookup yields CDR1 SGHRS and CDR2 YFSETQ. This CDR3 comprises 11 residues. The participants were between about 18 and 90 years old and came from some 25 US areas. Clinical history reported by participants formed the basis on which cohorts were assigned. The sequenced material came from PBMCs or T cells enriched from blood (not recorded which). V usage is TRBV5-1 and J usage is TRBJ2-1, with D uncertain. The TCR was taken from a woman aged 40 to 55 with acute COVID-19. Here the CDR3 reads CASSLLSEQFF. The DNA for the CDR3 is TGCGCCAGCAGCTTGCTTTCCGAGCAGTTCTTC.